The 29 T cell receptor beta chains listed next were all sequenced from one sample in a study of blood T cell repertoires in COVID-19. Profiled with immunoSEQ multiplex PCR; TCRdb holds only in-frame clones, not every one. The sample includes 35,000 to 45,000 clones, approximately 83% seen only once; the top ten take about 4.9%. The sequenced material came from peripheral blood. The source is a man in his forties with active COVID-19.

The genes are TRBV18 and TRBJ2-2, with D possibly being TRBD1 (6 bases). Germline CDR1 is KGHSH and CDR2 is LQKENI. The CDR3 is 15 residues long. Trimming stripped 2 bases from V and 1 base from J, with 8 bases between. The CDR3 protein is CASSPSTGNTGELFF. CDR3 nucleotides: TGTGCCAGCTCACCATCGACAGGGAACACCGGGGAGCTGTTTTTT.

The V and J genes are TRBV5-1 and TRBJ2-5, with 10 bases identical to TRBD2. V was pared by 7 bases and J by 4 bases, with 4 bases of the junction left unmatched. Germline V gene lookup returns CDR1 SGHRS and CDR2 YFSETQ. This CDR3 is 13 amino acids long. In nucleotides, the CDR3 is TGCGCCAGCTCTAGCGGGAGTACAGAGACCCAGTACTTC. Protein: CASSSGSTETQYF.

V is TRBV7-8 and J is TRBJ1-6; the match to TRBD1 covers 8 bases. Germline CDR1 reads SGHVS; CDR2 reads FQNEAQ. Germline trimming cut 3 bases from V and 0 bases from J; bases unmatched to any gene: 7. This CDR3 spans 18 amino acids. DNA for the CDR3: TGTGCCAGCAGCTTCAAGAACAGGGGGAGCTCCTATAATTCACCCCTCCACTTT. This sequence encodes CASSFKNRGSSYNSPLHF.

About this clone itself: The CDR3 does not close with the conserved phenylalanine or tryptophan, likely indicating a read error. The DNA is omitted, as the CDR3 cannot be located on it reliably, and the CDR3 follows TCRdb's listing. V gene TRBV5-1 combines with J gene TRBJ1-2. The CDR3 is 9 amino acids in total, end residues counted. CDR1 is SGHRS and CDR2 is YFSETQ in the germline V gene. CDR3 region: CASSLDGRD.

The chain has TRBV27 and TRBJ1-2, with 10 bases identical to TRBD1. CDR1 and CDR2 from the germline V gene are MNHEY and SMNVEV (reference sequence). After removal of 0 bases from V and 2 bases from J, the junction contained 0 bases not matched to a gene. This CDR3 is built from 15 residues. Here the CDR3 reads CASSLSDRGNYGYTF. The CDR3 DNA reads as TGTGCCAGCAGTTTATCGGACAGGGGGAACTATGGCTACACCTTC.

This sequence joins TRBV24-1 and TRBJ2-2, with 8 bases identical to TRBD1. The CDR3 extends over 16 amino acids. Germline V CDR1 and CDR2: KGHDR, SFDVKD. J lost 1 base, V lost 1 base, and 1 base had no gene match. This chain's CDR3 is CATSDLGQGNTGELFF. In nucleotides, the CDR3 is TGTGCCACCAGTGATTTAGGACAGGGGAACACCGGGGAGCTGTTTTTT.

The chain employs TRBV28 and TRBJ2-3; weak D call: TRBD2 (6 bases). Looked up from germline, CDR1 is MDHEN and CDR2 is SYDVKM. Between the trimmed V and J ends, which lost 3 bases and 2 bases, there was a span of 9 bases. This CDR3 has 14 residues. The CDR3 region is CASSFRGDTDTQYF. DNA for the CDR3: TGTGCCAGCAGTTTCCGCGGGGACACAGATACGCAGTATTTT.

This sequence joins TRBV6-6 and TRBJ2-6; the match to TRBD2 covers 7 bases. Germline V gene data show CDR1 as MNHNY and CDR2 as SVGAGI (reference sequence). The length of the CDR3 is 16 residues. Trimming at V came to 7 bases and at J to 0 bases, leaving 6 bases not matched to a gene. The CDR3 DNA reads TGTGCCAGCAAGACTAGCCTAGACTCTGGGGCCAACGTCCTGACTTTC. Amino acids: CASKTSLDSGANVLTF.

This clone was found once. This chain links TRBV5-1 with TRBJ1-1, with D perhaps matching TRBD1 (5 bases). The V and J ends lost 0 bases and 5 bases respectively, with 23 bases between them. Germline V gene lookup returns CDR1 SGHRS and CDR2 YFSETQ. This CDR3 has 18 residues. The CDR3, as DNA: TGCGCCAGCAGCTTGGAAGGACAACGGTTGCTCTATCGGACTGAAGCTTTCTTT. Its translation: CASSLEGQRLLYRTEAFF.

By share, this clone counts as medium-sized (0.01 to 0.1%). This chain uses TRBV28 with TRBJ1-5; D is undetermined. Trimming cost V 5 bases and J 6 bases, with 14 bases left between them. The germline gives CDR1 MDHEN, CDR2 SYDVKM. CDR3 size: 14 residues. DNA of the CDR3: TGTGCCAGCAGTCTAATCGTCTTCGGTCAGCCCCAGCATTTT. As protein: CASSLIVFGQPQHF.

The chain recombines TRBV7-9 with TRBJ2-5, with D uncertain. The CDR3 is 10 residues long. Germline V CDR1 and CDR2: SEHNR, FQNEAQ (reference sequence). Trimming removed 8 bases from V and 2 bases from J, with 3 bases in between. The CDR3 spells CASVQETQYF. For the CDR3, the DNA is TGTGCCAGCGTACAAGAGACCCAGTACTTC.

The chain joins TRBV6-5 to TRBJ1-1; 8 bases fit TRBD1. Germline-derived CDR1 and CDR2 are MNHEY and SVGAGI. The ends lost 0 bases at V and 6 bases at J; junction bases unmatched: 9. This CDR3 region has 16 residues. CDR3 sequence: CASSYSFTGGGAEAFF. The CDR3 DNA reads as TGTGCCAGCAGTTACTCATTCACAGGGGGGGGCGCTGAAGCTTTCTTT.

This chain links TRBV7-8 with TRBJ2-3; possible D gene TRBD2, 5 bases. Trimming took off 1 base at V and 7 bases at J, with 12 bases between the two ends. The length of the CDR3 is 14 residues. Per germline, CDR1 SGHVS and CDR2 FQNEAQ. The CDR3 nucleotides read TGTGCCAGCAGCTTAGGGTGGGAGCAAAATACGCAGTATTTT. Translated: CASSLGWEQNTQYF.

The chain joins TRBV4-2 to TRBJ2-7, with TRBD2 matching 8 bases. This CDR3 region has 17 residues. Germline CDR1 reads LGHNA; CDR2 reads YNFKEQ. V dropped 1 base and J dropped 1; count of bases not matched to a gene: 9. The CDR3 region has the DNA TGTGCCAGCAGCCAAGTGGGCTTTTCGGGAGGGTCCTACGAGCAGTACTTC. Protein sequence: CASSQVGFSGGSYEQYF.

This clone showed up just once. The rearrangement links TRBV6-5 to TRBJ2-7, with 10 bases matching TRBD2. Germline V gene sequence: CDR1 MNHEY, CDR2 SVGAGI. V trimming: 6 bases; J trimming: 6 bases; junction bases outside the gene matches: 11. There are 15 residues in the CDR3. In nucleotides, the CDR3 is TGTGCCAGCAGGGGGGGGACTAGCGCCACCCGCGAGCAGTACTTC. As protein: CASRGGTSATREQYF.

V gene TRBV28 combines with J gene TRBJ2-7; D is possibly TRBD1 (5 bases). Trimming shortened V by 8 bases and J by 0 bases, and 11 bases separated the two germline ends. The germline V gene has CDR1 MDHEN and CDR2 SYDVKM. The CDR3 extends over 13 amino acids. Written as DNA, the CDR3 is TGTGCCAGCGCGGCAGGGTCCTCCTACGAGCAGTACTTC. Its translation is CASAAGSSYEQYF.

V usage is TRBV6-1 and J usage is TRBJ1-5, with D possibly TRBD1 on 6 matching bases. V lost 2 bases, J lost 2 bases, and 10 bases lay in between. Germline assignment: CDR1 MNHNS and CDR2 SASEGT. The length of the CDR3 is 15 residues. The CDR3 DNA follows: TGTGCCAGCAGTGAATATTCAGGGGGCAATCAGCCCCAGCATTTT. It specifies CASSEYSGGNQPQHF.

The CDR3, as DNA: TGTGCCAGCACGCCCCGTACCGGGACAGGGGGCGGCGAGACCCAGTACTTC. Translation gives CASTPRTGTGGGETQYF. The chain combines TRBV2 with TRBJ2-5; 12 nucleotides align to TRBD1. Trimming at V came to 7 bases and at J to 5 bases, leaving 14 bases not matched to a gene. CDR3 length: 17 residues. Germline V gives CDR1 SNHLY, CDR2 FYNNEI. The full variable domain, completed using reference TRBV2 and TRBJ2-5, is EPEVTQTPSHQVTQMGQEVILRCVPISNHLYFYWYRQILGQKVEFLVSFYNNEISEKSEIFDDQFSVERPDGSNFTLKIRSTKLEDSAMYFCASTPRTGTGGGETQYFGPGTRLLVL.

The V and J genes are TRBV7-3 and TRBJ2-1; 8 nucleotides line up with TRBD1. Germline V lookup: CDR1 SGHTA, CDR2 FQGTGA. V gave up 3 bases and J gave up 1 base; unmatched junction bases: 2. CDR3 length equals 15 residues. The DNA of the CDR3 is TGTGCCAGCAGCTTTGGACAGGGTTCCTACAATGAGCAGTTCTTC. It yields the protein CASSFGQGSYNEQFF.

The V gene is TRBV19, the J gene TRBJ1-1, with D unclear. CDR1 and CDR2 (germline): LNHDA, SQIVND (reference sequence). This CDR3 comprises 14 residues. Trimming took 5 bases from V and 0 from J, leaving 10 bases between them. CDR3 DNA sequence: TGTGCCAGTAGTCCAGGATTCATGAACACTGAAGCTTTCTTT. It specifies CASSPGFMNTEAFF.

The rearrangement links TRBV9 to TRBJ2-1; D perhaps matches TRBD2 (6 bases). The CDR3 is made up of 15 amino acids. The V gene's germline CDR1 is SGDLS and CDR2 YYNGEE. Deletions cut 3 bases from V and 0 bases from J, with 10 bases between. CDR3 bases: TGTGCCAGCAGCGATAGCGGTAGCTCCTACAATGAGCAGTTCTTC. Translating it yields CASSDSGSSYNEQFF.

The rearrangement uses TRBV12-1 and TRBJ2-1; the tabulated D call, TRBD2, remains unverified against the DNA. TRBV12-1 is given as a pseudogene. The CDR3 sequence is 16 residues long. The CDR3: CAPSTIAAISYNEQFF. CDR3 nucleotides: TGTGCCCCGAGCACGATAGCGGCCATCTCCTACAATGAGCAGTTCTTC.

The chain links TRBV19 to TRBJ1-1; the D gene is possibly TRBD1 (5 bases). The CDR3 runs to 14 residues. V shed 3 bases and J shed 2 bases, with 10 bases lying between them. Germline V lookup: CDR1 LNHDA, CDR2 SQIVND (reference sequence). CDR3 sequence (DNA): TGTGCCAGTAGTATGGAGACAGTAAACACTGAAGCTTTCTTT. Translating it yields CASSMETVNTEAFF.

J is TRBJ1-3 and V is TRBV28; possibly TRBD1 for D (6 bases). V lost 6 bases, J lost 5 bases, and 14 bases lay in between. Germline V lookup: CDR1 MDHEN, CDR2 SYDVKM. The CDR3 has 14 amino acids. The CDR3 DNA reads TGTGCCAGCAGACCAACAGGGTTCAGAAACACCATATATTTT. Protein sequence: CASRPTGFRNTIYF.

The chain combines TRBV4-1 with TRBJ2-3; TRBD1 might be the D (5 bases). This CDR3 has 17 residues. V dropped 1 base and J dropped 0 bases, with 14 bases sitting between them. Germline V gives CDR1 MGHRA, CDR2 YSYEKL. The CDR3 loop is CASSQAVTATSTDTQYF. In nucleotides, the CDR3 is TGCGCCAGCAGCCAAGCTGTGACAGCCACTAGCACAGATACGCAGTATTTT.

For this clone: The junction differs from germline at one of its ends, possibly a read error. The chain recombines TRBV6-6 with TRBJ2-7, with 13 bases aligning to TRBD2. This CDR3 contains 12 residues. CDR1 and CDR2 from the germline V gene are MNHNY and SVGAGI (reference sequence). This CDR3 reads CASSYGLAGEDF. For the CDR3, the DNA is TGTGCCAGCAGTTACGGACTAGCGGGAGAGGACTTC.

The chain couples TRBV5-1 to TRBJ1-1, with TRBD1 identical over 8 bases. Germline V gene lookup returns CDR1 SGHRS and CDR2 YFSETQ. J lost 1 base, V lost 4 bases, and 6 bases had no gene match. The CDR3 has 15 amino acids. In DNA, the CDR3 is TGCGCCAGCAGCAGATTACAGGGGGGGAACACTGAAGCTTTCTTT. Encoded protein: CASSRLQGGNTEAFF. The full variable domain, completed using reference TRBV5-1 and TRBJ1-1, is KAGVTQTPRYLIKTRGQQVTLSCSPISGHRSVSWYQQTPGQGLQFLFEYFSETQRNKGNFPGRFSGRQFSNSRSEMNVSTLELGDSALYLCASSRLQGGNTEAFFGQGTRLTVV.

V and J are TRBV29-1 and TRBJ2-5; TRBD1 agrees at 10 bases. J was trimmed by 3 bases and V by 3 bases; bases with no gene match: 7. Germline CDR1 is SQVTM and CDR2 is ANQGSEA. The CDR3 runs 15 residues. Here the CDR3 reads CSVETAGTGEETQYF. The CDR3 nucleotides are TGCAGCGTTGAGACCGCCGGGACAGGGGAAGAGACCCAGTACTTC. Full variable domain (rest looked up from reference TRBV29-1 and TRBJ2-5): SAVISQKPSRDICQRGTSLTIQCQVDSQVTMMFWYRQQPGQSLTLIATANQGSEATYESGFVIDKFPISRPNLTFSTLTVSNMSPEDSSIYLCSVETAGTGEETQYFGPGTRLLVL.

The rearrangement joins TRBV19 to TRBJ1-6; D is ambiguous. Germline loops: CDR1 LNHDA, CDR2 SQIVND (reference sequence). This CDR3 has 13 amino acids. V gave up 7 bases and J gave up 6 bases, with 10 bases separating them. The CDR3 nucleotides read TGTGCCAGTACCACGGGAGGTAATTCACCCCTCCACTTT. Its translation: CASTTGGNSPLHF.